This T cell receptor beta chain came from a study of graft-versus-host responses after intestinal transplantation. Study-wide context: Anti-thymocyte globulin induction, then tacrolimus and steroids for about three years, went to all recipients.

This clone was observed a few times. Its matching antigen is unknown. Trimming shortened V by 3 bases and J by 5 bases, and 2 bases separated the two germline ends. This CDR3 is 11 amino acids long. Germline V gene data show CDR1 as SGHTA and CDR2 as FQGNSA. Intraepithelial plus lamina propria lymphocytes were released by processing graft tissue. Overall study findings and caveats: High graft-versus-host to host-versus-graft T cell clonal ratios marked allografts of patients with graft-donor macrochimerism. GvH clones were found in recipient marrow; some appeared first in ileum or blood.

Profiling relied on immunoSEQ multiplex PCR, and the TCRdb table lists in-frame clones only, not all of them. This sample has some 5,600 clones, with roughly 80% found just once. This TCR was sampled from a human patient who received an intestinal transplant, so some T cells may come from the graft donor. Specimen: ileum tissue, collected approximately 220 days after intestinal transplant. The chain combines TRBV7-2 with TRBJ2-1; D uncertain. CDR3 coding DNA: TGTGCCAGCAGCTTCCACAATGAGCAGTTCTTC. As protein: CASSFHNEQFF.